This TCR beta chain was documented in a study of blood T cells in healthy people across ages. As for the study in general: About one barcoded beta molecule per two T cells came from capture by template switching.

Using a J-beta primer mix together with a sample-barcoded 5' primer, a second PCR was run for about 7 to 12 cycles. TCRdb reanalysed the 5' RACE reads using MiXCR and keeps one entry per CDR3 protein. This table holds 1.4 million to 1.5 million distinct CDR3 sequences, 40% to 50% found once. This clonotype occurred a few times. Between the trimmed V and J ends, which lost 1 base and 4 bases, there was a span of 7 bases. The CDR3 is 13 residues long. Germline V CDR1 and CDR2: MGHRA, YSYEKL. Total RNA was isolated from each sample in quantities of at least 6 micrograms. The chain combines TRBV4-1 with TRBJ1-1; D is uncertain. The sample was blood. This TCR was recovered from a woman younger than 30 in good health. The CDR3: CASSQGRSTEAFF. As DNA, the CDR3 is TGCGCCAGCAGCCAAGGACGTAGCACTGAAGCTTTCTTT.